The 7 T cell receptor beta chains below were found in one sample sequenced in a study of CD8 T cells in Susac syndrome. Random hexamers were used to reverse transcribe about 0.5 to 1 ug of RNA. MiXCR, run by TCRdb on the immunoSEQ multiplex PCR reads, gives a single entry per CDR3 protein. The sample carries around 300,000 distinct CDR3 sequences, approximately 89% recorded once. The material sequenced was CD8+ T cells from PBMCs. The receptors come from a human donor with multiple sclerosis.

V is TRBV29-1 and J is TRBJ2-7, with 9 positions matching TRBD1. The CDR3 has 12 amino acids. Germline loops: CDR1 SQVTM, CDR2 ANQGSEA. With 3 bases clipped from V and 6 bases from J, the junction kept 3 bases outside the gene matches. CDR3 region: CSVEDRGPEQYF. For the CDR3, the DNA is TGCAGCGTTGAGGACAGGGGACCCGAGCAGTACTTC.

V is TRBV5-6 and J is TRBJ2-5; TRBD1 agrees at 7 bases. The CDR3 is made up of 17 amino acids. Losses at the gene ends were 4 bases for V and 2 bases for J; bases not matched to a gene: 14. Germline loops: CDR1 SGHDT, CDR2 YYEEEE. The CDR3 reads CASSRPTGVVGQETQYF. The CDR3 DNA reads TGTGCCAGCAGCCGACCCACAGGGGTTGTGGGACAAGAGACCCAGTACTTC. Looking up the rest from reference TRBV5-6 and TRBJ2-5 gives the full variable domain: DAGVTQSPTHLIKTRGQQVTLRCSPKSGHDTVSWYQQALGQGPQFIFQYYEEEERQRGNFPDRFSGHQFPNYSSELNVNALLLGDSALYLCASSRPTGVVGQETQYFGPGTRLLVL.

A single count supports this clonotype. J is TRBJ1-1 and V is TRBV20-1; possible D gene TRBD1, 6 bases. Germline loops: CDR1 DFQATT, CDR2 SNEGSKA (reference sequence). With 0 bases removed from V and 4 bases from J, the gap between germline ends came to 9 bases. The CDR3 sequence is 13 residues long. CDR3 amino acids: CSARERGGTEAFF. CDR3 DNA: TGCAGTGCTAGAGAGAGGGGGGGCACTGAAGCTTTCTTT.

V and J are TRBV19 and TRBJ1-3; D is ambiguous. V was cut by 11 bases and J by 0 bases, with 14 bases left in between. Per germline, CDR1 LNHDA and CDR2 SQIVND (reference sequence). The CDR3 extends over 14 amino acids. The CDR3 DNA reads TGTGCCGCCGCCGACGGTAACTCTGGAAACACCATATATTTT. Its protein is CAAADGNSGNTIYF.

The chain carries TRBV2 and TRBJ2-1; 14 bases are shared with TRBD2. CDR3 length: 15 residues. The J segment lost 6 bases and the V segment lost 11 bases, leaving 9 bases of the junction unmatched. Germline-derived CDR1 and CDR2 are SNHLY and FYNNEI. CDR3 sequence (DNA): TGTGCCGTACAAGGAGGGACTAGCGGGAGCAATGAGCAGTTCTTC. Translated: CAVQGGTSGSNEQFF.

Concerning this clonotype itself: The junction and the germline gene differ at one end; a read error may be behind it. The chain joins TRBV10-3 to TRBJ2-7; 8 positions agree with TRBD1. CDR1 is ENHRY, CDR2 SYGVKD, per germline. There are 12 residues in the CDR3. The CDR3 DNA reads TGTGCCATCAGTGAGTCGACAGGGGAGTTTAACTTC. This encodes CAISESTGEFNF.

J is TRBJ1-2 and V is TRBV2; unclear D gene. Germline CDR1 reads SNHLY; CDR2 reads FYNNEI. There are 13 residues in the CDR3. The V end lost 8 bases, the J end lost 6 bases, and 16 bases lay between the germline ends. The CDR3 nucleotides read TGTGCCAGCGGCGGTGCGCCCGCGAATGGCTACACCTTC. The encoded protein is CASGGAPANGYTF. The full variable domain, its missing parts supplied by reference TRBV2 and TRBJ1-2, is EPEVTQTPSHQVTQMGQEVILRCVPISNHLYFYWYRQILGQKVEFLVSFYNNEISEKSEIFDDQFSVERPDGSNFTLKIRSTKLEDSAMYFCASGGAPANGYTFGSGTRLTVV.